This TCR beta chain was documented in a study of early T cells in non-severe SARS-CoV-2 infection. Study details: Sequenced bulk RNA came from whole blood that was unsorted, and chains were unpaired.

Germline CDR1 is SGDLS and CDR2 is YYNGEE. This CDR3 has 15 amino acids. V was cut by 4 bases and J by 0 bases, with 12 bases left in between. This clonotype came up a few times. Its specificity is not known. Each cDNA molecule carried a unique molecular identifier. TCRdb re-called the 5' RACE reads through MiXCR, storing one row per CDR3 protein. The sample records fewer than 120,000 distinct CDR3 sequences, roughly an eighth being singletons. General observations from the study: Using VDJdb, the matching emphasized anti-spike CD8 responses while missing private and CD4 specificities.

The chain joins TRBV9 to TRBJ2-3; D gene ambiguous. The source material was whole blood, sampled at baseline. This clonotype was sampled from an adult who was a healthcare worker with PCR-confirmed SARS-CoV-2 infection or an uninfected control (not recorded which). The CDR3: CASSRAAPSTDTQYF. CDR3 DNA sequence: TGTGCCAGCAGCAGAGCCGCGCCGAGCACAGATACGCAGTATTTT.